The 15 T cell receptor beta chains listed next were all sequenced from one sample in a study of shared clonotypes between healthy human individuals (dated by TCRdb to 2020 to 2022). The library was generated by the immunoSEQ multiplex PCR assay. Held by TCRdb, this immuneACCESS table contains in-frame sequences only and omits some clones. Under half of the omission traces to an unresolved V gene where checked; the cause of the rest is unknown. A total of 2 million to 3 million clones appear in this sample, roughly 93% of them only once. About 0.39% of the sample rests with the top ten. The sequencing sample was made of naive CD4+ T cells from PBMCs. The sample's cell subset or site label, in plain terms: CD45RA+ positively selected. These TCRs come from a young man in good health. Some clones in this sample may be carry-over from other donors' samples.

The chain links TRBV6-5 to TRBJ2-3; tentative D call: TRBD2 (5 bases). Trimming removed 4 bases from V and 0 bases from J, with 8 bases in between. This CDR3 contains 14 residues. Germline lookup yields CDR1 MNHEY and CDR2 SVGAGI. DNA for the CDR3: TGTGCCAGCAGTTTCGGCGGGAGCACAGATACGCAGTATTTT. Protein: CASSFGGSTDTQYF.

J is TRBJ2-3 and V is TRBV4-3, with TRBD2 as a possible D gene (5 bases). This CDR3 contains 15 residues. Looked up from germline, CDR1 is LGHNA and CDR2 is YSLEER. V was shortened by 4 bases and J by 1 base, with 12 bases between the two germline ends. The CDR3 DNA reads TGCGCCAGCAGCCCCCGGGAAGGGCGCACAGATACGCAGTATTTT. It is translated as CASSPREGRTDTQYF.

The chain recombines TRBV4-3 with TRBJ2-1, with D perhaps matching TRBD2 (6 bases). V lost 4 bases, J lost 10 bases, and 14 bases lay in between. The germline CDR1 and CDR2 sequences are LGHNA and YSLEER. The CDR3 spans 13 residues. The CDR3 protein is CASSPGLEGEQFF. The CDR3 DNA sequence: TGCGCCAGCAGCCCGGGACTGGAGGGGGAGCAGTTCTTC.

The chain couples TRBV16 to TRBJ1-5; 8 positions match TRBD1. This CDR3 comprises 16 residues. The V gene end was trimmed by 2 bases and the J gene end by 3 bases; junction bases not matched to a gene: 6. Germline CDR1 reads KGHSY; CDR2 reads FQNENV. Here the CDR3 DNA reads TGTGCCAGCAGCCAAGGTCAGGGGGCCCTCAATCAGCCCCAGCATTTT. Translation gives CASSQGQGALNQPQHF.

A word on this clone: Other DNA sequences in this specimen translate into the identical CDR3. The chain carries TRBV5-4 and TRBJ2-6; no firm D call. CDR1 is SGHNT and CDR2 is YYREEE in the germline V gene (reference sequence). This CDR3 spans 13 amino acids. V lost 4 bases to trimming and J lost 0 bases, with 2 bases between them. CDR3 nucleotides: TGTGCCAGCAGCCTCTCTGGGGCCAACGTCCTGACTTTC. Translating it yields CASSLSGANVLTF. Full variable domain (missing parts from reference TRBV5-4 and TRBJ2-6): ETGVTQSPTHLIKTRGQQVTLRCSSQSGHNTVSWYQQALGQGPQFIFQYYREEENGRGNFPPRFSGLQFPNYSSELNVNALELDDSALYLCASSLSGANVLTFGAGSRLTVL.

The CDR3 nucleotides read TGTGCCAGCTCATCGTTTCGGGGGGTTGGACCCAATGAAAAACTGTTTTTT. Translation: CASSSFRGVGPNEKLFF. J is TRBJ1-4 and V is TRBV28; tentatively, D is TRBD1 (5 bases). Germline-derived CDR1 and CDR2 are MDHEN and SYDVKM. The CDR3 spans 17 residues. The V and J ends lost 8 bases and 5 bases respectively, with 24 bases between them. Using reference TRBV28 and TRBJ1-4 for the parts outside the CDR3, the full variable domain is DVKVTQSSRYLVKRTGEKVFLECVQDMDHENMFWYRQDPGLGLRLIYFSYDVKMKEKGDIPEGYSVSREKKERFSLILESASTNQTSMYLCASSSFRGVGPNEKLFFGSGTQLSVL.

Worth noting for this clone: The sample contains more than one DNA sequence encoding this CDR3. The chain links TRBV28 to TRBJ1-5; D call uncertain. Between the trimmed V and J ends, which lost 5 bases and 5 bases, there was a span of 10 bases. Germline CDR1 reads MDHEN; CDR2 reads SYDVKM. CDR3 length: 13 residues. The CDR3 loop is CASSLTGYQPQHF. DNA for the CDR3: TGTGCCAGCAGTCTAACGGGGTATCAGCCCCAGCATTTT.

The V call is TRBV19, the J call TRBJ1-4, with D possibly being TRBD1 (6 bases). Looked up from germline, CDR1 is LNHDA and CDR2 is SQIVND (reference sequence). Trimming took off 2 bases at V and 6 bases at J, with 16 bases between the two ends. The CDR3 consists of 16 residues. DNA for the CDR3: TGTGCCAGTAGTATACTAGTGGGGACAAGGGATGAAAAACTGTTTTTT. Translation: CASSILVGTRDEKLFF.

The CDR3 DNA is TGTGCCAGCAGTTTAAGAACGGGACAGGGGGCCTACGAGCAGTACTTC. It encodes CASSLRTGQGAYEQYF. The genes are TRBV27 and TRBJ2-7, with 11 bases fitting TRBD1. CDR1 is MNHEY, CDR2 SMNVEV, per germline (reference sequence). Trimming at V came to 2 bases and at J to 2 bases, leaving 5 bases not matched to a gene. There are 16 residues in the CDR3.

The chain uses TRBV19 and TRBJ2-3; the D gene is possibly TRBD1 (6 bases). Germline V gene data show CDR1 as LNHDA and CDR2 as SQIVND (reference sequence). The CDR3 covers 18 residues. Trimming took off 6 bases at V and 2 bases at J, with 24 bases between the two ends. CDR3 nucleotide sequence: TGTGCCAGTAGCCAAATAGGGTGGACAGCCGAACCCACAGATACGCAGTATTTT. It codes for CASSQIGWTAEPTDTQYF.

As regards this clone: Different DNA sequences within this sample yield the same CDR3. The chain carries TRBV6-5 and TRBJ1-4; no clear D gene. The CDR3 loop spans 11 amino acids. Germline V CDR1 and CDR2: MNHEY, SVGAGI. V was cut by 2 bases and J by 8 bases, with 3 bases left in between. The CDR3 DNA reads as TGTGCCAGCAGTTACGGCGAAAAACTGTTTTTT. Amino acid sequence: CASSYGEKLFF.

As regards this clone: The same CDR3 can be traced to other DNA sequences in this sample. The V gene is TRBV9, the J gene TRBJ2-1; TRBD2 aligns across 12 bases. The CDR3 extends over 16 amino acids. V shed 4 bases and J 3 bases; nucleotides not matched to a gene: 5. CDR1 is SGDLS and CDR2 is YYNGEE in the germline V gene. The chain's CDR3 is CASSPRLAGVYNEQFF. The CDR3 DNA sequence: TGTGCCAGCAGCCCAAGACTAGCGGGAGTCTACAATGAGCAGTTCTTC.

The V call is TRBV2, the J call TRBJ1-3; possible D gene TRBD1, 5 bases. CDR1 and CDR2 from the germline V gene are SNHLY and FYNNEI. The CDR3 totals 15 residues. V dropped 6 bases and J dropped 3 bases, with 15 bases sitting between them. CDR3 nucleotides: TGTGCCAGCAGGCTTGTGGACACACTTGGAAACACCATATATTTT. This translates into CASRLVDTLGNTIYF.

This clone occurred once. The rearrangement uses TRBV5-1 and TRBJ2-7; TRBD1 aligns across 8 bases. V dropped 4 bases and J dropped 4; count of bases not matched to a gene: 7. The CDR3 loop spans 14 amino acids. Germline V lookup: CDR1 SGHRS, CDR2 YFSETQ. CDR3 coding DNA: TGCGCCAGCAGCGACCAGGGGGCCCAGTACGAGCAGTACTTC. Protein product: CASSDQGAQYEQYF.

This chain connects TRBV9 to TRBJ2-1; no definite D call. V was cut by 4 bases and J by 5 bases, with 10 bases left in between. Germline CDR1 reads SGDLS; CDR2 reads YYNGEE. The CDR3 loop spans 13 amino acids. The CDR3 nucleotides read TGTGCCAGCAGCCCCTGGACCCACAATGAGCAGTTCTTC. The encoded protein is CASSPWTHNEQFF.